Sequencing of this T cell receptor (beta chain) was carried out in a study of T cell changes during pregnancy in multiple sclerosis. V gave up 1 base and J gave up 10 bases, with 6 bases separating them. The V gene's germline CDR1 is SEHNR and CDR2 FQNEAQ (reference sequence). The CDR3 totals 11 residues. The assay was immunoSEQ multiplex PCR, and TCRdb's table has in-frame clones only and misses some. The data show about 60,000 clones, with about 92% seen just once and around 2.3% held by the top ten. The clonotype originates from a female donor with multiple sclerosis, enrolled in a pregnancy study. The starting material was peripheral blood, obtained in the first trimester of pregnancy. V and J are TRBV7-9 and TRBJ2-3; D unclear. The CDR3 bases are TGTGCCAGCAGCTTAGGGCCCGCGCAGTATTTT. Its protein product is CASSLGPAQYF.